The clone carrying this TCR beta chain was observed a single time. This entry comes from a study of PD-L1 blockade in urothelial cancer. Study details: Individuals in the cohort had been given 0 to 3 earlier chemotherapy regimens. Specimens of blood held a median count of approximately 150,000 T cells. Once treatment had started, blood was analyzed at 3 weeks (second dose) and again at 6 weeks.

Time point in this sample: pretreatment peripheral blood. Trimming cost V 6 bases and J 7 bases, with 12 bases left between them. Germline V gene data show CDR1 as SQVTM and CDR2 as ANQGSEA. The CDR3 length is 11 residues. Sequenced by immunoSEQ multiplex PCR; TCRdb stores in-frame clones only, minus some. The table records about 95,000 clones, 80% to 90% of them present only once. This receptor was taken from a man between 60 and 75 years old with urothelial cancer. This rearrangement joins TRBV29-1 to TRBJ1-2, with a tentative D call TRBD1 (6 bases). The sequences come from PBMCs, collected around atezolizumab (anti-PD-L1) treatment. In nucleotides, the CDR3 is TGCAGCGTACGGATAGGGGGTGGCTACACCTTC. Translating it yields CSVRIGGGYTF. The whole variable domain, filled in from reference TRBV29-1 and TRBJ1-2, reads SAVISQKPSRDICQRGTSLTIQCQVDSQVTMMFWYRQQPGQSLTLIATANQGSEATYESGFVIDKFPISRPNLTFSTLTVSNMSPEDSSIYLCSVRIGGGYTFGSGTRLTVV.